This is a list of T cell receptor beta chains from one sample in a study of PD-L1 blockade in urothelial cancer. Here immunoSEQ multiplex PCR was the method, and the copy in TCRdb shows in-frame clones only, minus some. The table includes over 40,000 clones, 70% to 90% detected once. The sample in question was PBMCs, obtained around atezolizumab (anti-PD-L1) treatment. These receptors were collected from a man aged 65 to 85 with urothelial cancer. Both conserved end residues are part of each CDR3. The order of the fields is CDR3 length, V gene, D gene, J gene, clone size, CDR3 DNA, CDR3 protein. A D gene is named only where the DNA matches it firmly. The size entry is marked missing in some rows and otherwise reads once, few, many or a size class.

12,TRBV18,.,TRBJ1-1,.,TGTGCCAGCTCACCACCGACGGGGGAAGCTTTCTTT,CASSPPTGEAFF
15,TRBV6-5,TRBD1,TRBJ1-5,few,TGTGCCAGCAGTTACTCTTGGGACAGGGGCCAGCCCCAGCATTTT,CASSYSWDRGQPQHF
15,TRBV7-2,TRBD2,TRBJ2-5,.,TGTGCCAGCAGCCTTCGACTAGCGGGATTAGAGACCCAGTACTTC,CASSLRLAGLETQYF
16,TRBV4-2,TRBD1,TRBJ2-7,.,TGTGCCAGCAGCCTCCACAAACAGGGGGGTCCCTACGAGCAGTACTTC,CASSLHKQGGPYEQYF
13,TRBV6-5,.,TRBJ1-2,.,TGTGCCAGCAGGGGGACACAATCTCATGGCTACACCTTC,CASRGTQSHGYTF
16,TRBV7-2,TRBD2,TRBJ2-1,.,TGTGCCAGCAGCTTAGACGGGACTAGTCCTAACAATGAGCAGTTCTTC,CASSLDGTSPNNEQFF
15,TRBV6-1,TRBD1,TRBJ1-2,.,TGTGCCAGCAGTGAAGACGGGACAGGGGGCAATGGCTACACCTTC,CASSEDGTGGNGYTF
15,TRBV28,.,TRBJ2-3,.,TGTGCCAGCAGTCCTGGAGGGCGGGCCACAGATACGCAGTATTTT,CASSPGGRATDTQYF
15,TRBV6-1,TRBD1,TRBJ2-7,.,TGTGCCAGCAGTGAGATCTCGGGACAGAACTACGAGCAGTACTTC,CASSEISGQNYEQYF
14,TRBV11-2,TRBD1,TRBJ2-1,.,TGTGCCAGCAGCTTAGGACAGGGGGGCAATGAGCAGTTCTTC,CASSLGQGGNEQFF
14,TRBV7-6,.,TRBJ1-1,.,TGTGCCAGCAGCTCAATCACAGGGAACACTGAAGCTTTCTTT,CASSSITGNTEAFF
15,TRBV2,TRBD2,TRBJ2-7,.,TGTGCCAGCAGAGAGCCGGGACTAGTTGGGGCCGAGCAGTACTTC,CASREPGLVGAEQYF
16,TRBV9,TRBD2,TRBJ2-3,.,TGTGCCAGCAGCGTCGGGGGGGGCCGCCCCACAGATACGCAGTATTTT,CASSVGGGRPTDTQYF
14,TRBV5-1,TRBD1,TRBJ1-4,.,TGCGCCAGCAGCCTGAACAGGGGTAGGGAAAAACTGTTTTTT,CASSLNRGREKLFF
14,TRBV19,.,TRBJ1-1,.,TGTGCCACCACCCCCACAGGAAGAGGCACTGAAGCTTTCTTT,CATTPTGRGTEAFF
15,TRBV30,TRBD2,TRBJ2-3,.,TGTGCCTGGAGGGGACTAGCGGGCGGCACAGATACGCAGTATTTT,CAWRGLAGGTDTQYF
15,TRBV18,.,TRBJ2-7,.,TGTGCCAGCTCAGCCCTACCGGGTCCAGGGTCCGAGCAGTACTTC,CASSALPGPGSEQYF
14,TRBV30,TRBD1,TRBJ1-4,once,TGTGCCTGGGCGGCAGGGGGATATAATGAAAAACTGTTTTTT,CAWAAGGYNEKLFF
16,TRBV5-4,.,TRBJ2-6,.,TGTGCCAGCAGCTTGGGGACAGCTCGAGGGGCCAACGTCCTGACTTTC,CASSLGTARGANVLTF
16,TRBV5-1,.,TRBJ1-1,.,TGCGCCAGCAGCTTGGAACCCGGGCAGGGGAACACTGAAGCTTTCTTT,CASSLEPGQGNTEAFF
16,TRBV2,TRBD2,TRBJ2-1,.,TGTGCCAGCAGTGAAGATTCTAGCGGGAGGGCCTATGAGCAGTTCTTC,CASSEDSSGRAYEQFF
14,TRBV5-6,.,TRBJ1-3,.,TGTGCCAGCAGCGGGGGGATTCTCCTAAACACCATATATTTT,CASSGGILLNTIYF
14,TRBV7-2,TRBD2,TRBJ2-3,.,TGTGCCAGCAGCCATAGCGGGAGCCGAGATACGCAGTATTTT,CASSHSGSRDTQYF
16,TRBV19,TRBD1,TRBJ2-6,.,TGTGCCAGTAGTATTGACAGGGGTGCTGGGGCCAACGTCCTGACTTTC,CASSIDRGAGANVLTF
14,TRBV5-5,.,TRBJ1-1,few,TGTGCCAGCAGCTTACAGAAAATGAACACTGAAGCTTTCTTT,CASSLQKMNTEAFF
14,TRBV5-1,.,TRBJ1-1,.,TGCGCCAGCAGCTTGGAAGGGGCCGGCACTGAAGCTTTCTTT,CASSLEGAGTEAFF
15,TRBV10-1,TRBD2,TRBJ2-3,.,TGCGCCAGCAGTGAACTAGCGGGAAGCACAGATACGCAGTATTTT,CASSELAGSTDTQYF
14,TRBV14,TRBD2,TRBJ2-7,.,TGTGCCAGCAGCCCACTAGCGGGAGTCGCCGAGCAGTACTTC,CASSPLAGVAEQYF
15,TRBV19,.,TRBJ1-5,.,TGTGCCAGTAGTATATTAGCAGGGGACAATCAGCCCCAGCATTTT,CASSILAGDNQPQHF
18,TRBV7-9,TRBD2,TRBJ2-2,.,TGTGCCAGCAGCTTAGCGCCGCTAGCGGGAGGTTACACCGGGGAGCTGTTTTTT,CASSLAPLAGGYTGELFF
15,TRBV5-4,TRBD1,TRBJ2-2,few,TGTGCCAGCAGCTTGGGTTCGACAGGGGCCGGGGAGCTGTTTTTT,CASSLGSTGAGELFF
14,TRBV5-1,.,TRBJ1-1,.,TGCGCCAGCAGCTTGGGGGGAGCGAACACTGAAGCTTTCTTT,CASSLGGANTEAFF
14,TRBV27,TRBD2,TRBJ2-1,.,TGTGCCAGCAGGACTAGCGGGAGTCTCACTGAGCAGTTCTTC,CASRTSGSLTEQFF
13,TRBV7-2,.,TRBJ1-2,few,TGTGCCAGCACCCCGGACACGAACTATGGCTACACCTTC,CASTPDTNYGYTF
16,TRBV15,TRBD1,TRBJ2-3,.,TGTGCCACCAGCAGGGTGACAGGGGGCCTGGCAGATACGCAGTATTTT,CATSRVTGGLADTQYF
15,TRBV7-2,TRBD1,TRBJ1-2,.,TGTGCCAGCAGCCCAGCCCCGGGACAGGGCAGTGGCTACACCTTC,CASSPAPGQGSGYTF
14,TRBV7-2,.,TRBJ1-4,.,TGTGCCAGCAGCCGAGGGTCAACTAATGAAAAACTGTTTTTT,CASSRGSTNEKLFF
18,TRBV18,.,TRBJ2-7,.,TGTGCCAGCTCATCCAACTTTAACAAGGTTGGGGGGAGTGACGAGCAGTACTTC,CASSSNFNKVGGSDEQYF
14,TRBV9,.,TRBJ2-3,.,TGTGCCAGCAGCGTCACAGGGCAACCAGATACGCAGTATTTT,CASSVTGQPDTQYF
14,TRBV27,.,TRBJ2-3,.,TGTGCCAGCAGTTTATTAAACGCGGGAGATACGCAGTATTTT,CASSLLNAGDTQYF
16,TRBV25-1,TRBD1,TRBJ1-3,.,TGTGCCAGCAGTGAACCCATCGGGGACAGCAGAAACACCATATATTTT,CASSEPIGDSRNTIYF
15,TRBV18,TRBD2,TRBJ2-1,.,TGTGCCAGCTCAACTCTAGCGGGAGGGTACAATGAGCAGTTCTTC,CASSTLAGGYNEQFF
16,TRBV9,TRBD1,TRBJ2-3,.,TGTGCCAGCAGCACCCGGACAGGGGTCCTTTTGGATACGCAGTATTTT,CASSTRTGVLLDTQYF
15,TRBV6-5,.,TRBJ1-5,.,TGTGCCAGCAGTTACTTACCAGGTGGCAATCAGCCCCAGCATTTT,CASSYLPGGNQPQHF
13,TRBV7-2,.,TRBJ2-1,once,TGTGCCAGCAGCTCCGCGGGACCGGGCGAGCAGTTCTTC,CASSSAGPGEQFF
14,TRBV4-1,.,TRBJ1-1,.,TGCGCCAGCAGCCAAGAAGGTGCGGTTACTGAAGCTTTCTTT,CASSQEGAVTEAFF
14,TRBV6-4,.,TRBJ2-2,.,TGTGCCAGCGGAAGGTCGCAGGACACCGGGGAGCTGTTTTTT,CASGRSQDTGELFF
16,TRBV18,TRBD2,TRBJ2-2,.,TGTGCCAGCTCACTCCGAGCGGGAGGGCCAACCGGGGAGCTGTTTTTT,CASSLRAGGPTGELFF
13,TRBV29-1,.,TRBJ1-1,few,TGCAGCGTTGAGGGCAGAGCTAACACTGAAGCTTTCTTT,CSVEGRANTEAFF
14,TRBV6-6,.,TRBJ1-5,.,TGTGCCAGCACCCGGGGAGGGTCGGGCCAGCCCCAGCATTTT,CASTRGGSGQPQHF
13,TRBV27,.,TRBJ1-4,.,TGTGCCACCATGCTTCGGCGGGGTGAAAAACTGTTTTTT,CATMLRRGEKLFF
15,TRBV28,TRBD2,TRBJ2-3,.,TGTGCCAGCAGCCCTCAAAGGACTAGCGCAGATACGCAGTATTTT,CASSPQRTSADTQYF
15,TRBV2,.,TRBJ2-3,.,TGTGCCAGCAGTGAAGCTCCAGGGCGCACAGATACGCAGTATTTT,CASSEAPGRTDTQYF